One sample yielded the 11 T cell receptor beta chains listed below, sequenced in a study of T-cell reconstitution after alpha-beta-depleted transplantation in children. This sample's TCRbeta library carried unique molecular identifier barcodes. TCRdb redid the calling of the PCR reads with MiXCR, one entry per CDR3 protein. The sample contains 70,000 or so distinct CDR3 sequences, 9.5% to 13% of which appear only once. The specimen comprised PBMCs, sampled before TCRalphabeta/CD19-depleted stem cell transplant. The receptor set was obtained from a boy between 10 and 17 years old with acute myeloid leukemia, due to receive a stem cell transplant.

The chain has TRBV15 and TRBJ1-5, with D maybe TRBD1 (5 bases). The germline CDR1 and CDR2 sequences are LNHNV and YYDKDF (reference sequence). V dropped 1 base and J dropped 6 bases, with 10 bases sitting between them. The CDR3 is 14 amino acids. CDR3 loop: CATSRGGGGQPQHF. The CDR3 DNA reads TGTGCCACCAGCAGAGGCGGGGGAGGTCAGCCCCAGCATTTT. The whole variable domain, remainder taken from reference TRBV15 and TRBJ1-5, is DAMVIQNPRYQVTQFGKPVTLSCSQTLNHNVMYWYQQKSSQAPKLLFHYYDKDFNNEADTPDNFQSRRPNTSFCFLDIRSPGLGDTAMYLCATSRGGGGQPQHFGDGTRLSIL.

This clonotype showed up many times. The chain is built from TRBV5-8 and TRBJ2-7; D is possibly TRBD2 (6 bases). V gave up 2 bases and J gave up 2 bases, with 20 bases separating them. From germline, CDR1 is SGHTS and CDR2 YDEGEE. The CDR3 contains 17 residues. This CDR3 is CASSFPGRLALTYEQYF. The CDR3 bases are TGTGCCAGCAGCTTTCCGGGGCGGCTAGCGCTTACCTACGAGCAGTACTTC. Full variable domain (missing parts from reference TRBV5-8 and TRBJ2-7): EAGVTQSPTHLIKTRGQQATLRCSPISGHTSVYWYQQALGLGLQFLLWYDEGEERNRGNFPPRFSGRQFPNYSSELNVNALELEDSALYLCASSFPGRLALTYEQYFGPGTRLTVT.

This clonotype was picked up many times. This sequence joins TRBV20-1 and TRBJ2-1, with 9 bases fitting TRBD2. J was trimmed by 0 bases and V by 3 bases; bases with no gene match: 9. The CDR3 loop spans 17 amino acids. CDR1 DFQATT and CDR2 SNEGSKA come from the germline V gene (reference sequence). The DNA for the CDR3 is TGCAGTGCTAGGGAAGGACTAGCGTTCCTCTCCTACAATGAGCAGTTCTTC. Its translation: CSAREGLAFLSYNEQFF.

This clonotype appeared many times. The chain recombines TRBV4-3 with TRBJ1-1; 10 bases map to TRBD1. The CDR3 is 15 amino acids. V dropped 0 bases and J dropped 5; count of bases not matched to a gene: 3. CDR1 LGHNA and CDR2 YSLEER come from the germline V gene. CDR3 DNA: TGCGCCAGCAGCCAAGAGACAGGGGGCTTTACTGAAGCTTTCTTT. This gives the protein CASSQETGGFTEAFF.

This clonotype showed up many times. CDR3 bases: TGCAAGCGAGCTCGGGTCGACACTGAAGCTTTCTTT. It yields the protein CKRARVDTEAFF. The V call is TRBV20-1, the J call TRBJ1-1, with no clear D. Germline lookup yields CDR1 DFQATT and CDR2 SNEGSKA (reference sequence). The CDR3 has 12 amino acids.

This clonotype was seen many times. The chain couples TRBV4-1 to TRBJ2-1; 7 bases align to TRBD1. Germline V gene lookup returns CDR1 MGHRA and CDR2 YSYEKL. With 4 bases clipped from V and 0 bases from J, the junction kept 9 bases outside the gene matches. The CDR3 is made up of 17 amino acids. The CDR3 here is CASSRESGTASYNEQFF. CDR3 DNA sequence: TGCGCCAGCAGCCGAGAGTCCGGGACAGCCTCCTACAATGAGCAGTTCTTC.

This clonotype was picked up many times. This chain joins TRBV6-5 and TRBJ1-2, with D possibly TRBD1 on 5 matching bases. V was clipped by 2 bases and J by 2 bases, with 15 bases between them. CDR1 is MNHEY, CDR2 SVGAGI, per germline. The CDR3 is made up of 16 amino acids. The CDR3 here is CASSYAGQGYNYGYTF. The CDR3 DNA is TGTGCCAGCAGTTACGCAGGACAAGGGTACAACTATGGCTACACCTTC.

In this sample, this clonotype turned up many times. This chain joins TRBV5-1 and TRBJ1-1; D is ambiguous. This CDR3 is 13 amino acids long. V was shortened by 3 bases and J by 3 bases, with 9 bases between the two germline ends. Germline CDR1 and CDR2: SGHRS and YFSETQ. The CDR3 loop reads CASSSRADTEAFF. The CDR3 DNA is TGCGCCAGCAGCTCAAGGGCCGACACTGAAGCTTTCTTT.

In this sample, this clonotype turned up many times. The chain links TRBV20-1 to TRBJ2-5, with 7 nucleotides matching TRBD2. The V gene's germline CDR1 is DFQATT and CDR2 SNEGSKA (reference sequence). The CDR3 runs to 14 residues. Losses at the gene ends were 3 bases for V and 2 bases for J; bases not matched to a gene: 6. The CDR3 coding sequence is TGCAGTGCTAGTGGGGGGGAGCGTCAAGAGACCCAGTACTTC. Its translation: CSASGGERQETQYF.

This clonotype was counted at least ten times. V and J are TRBV20-1 and TRBJ2-7; D not resolved. The CDR3 runs to 13 residues. Germline V gene lookup returns CDR1 DFQATT and CDR2 SNEGSKA (reference sequence). Trimming took off 6 bases at V and 0 bases at J, with 12 bases between the two ends. The CDR3 sequence is CSANSRASYEQYF. DNA for the CDR3: TGCAGTGCCAATTCTAGGGCCTCCTACGAGCAGTACTTC.

This clonotype was recorded at least ten times. The rearrangement joins TRBV6-5 to TRBJ1-2, with 7 bases that match TRBD1. The CDR3 runs to 14 residues. V dropped 5 bases and J dropped 4; count of bases not matched to a gene: 7. Germline V gene sequence: CDR1 MNHEY, CDR2 SVGAGI. The CDR3 sequence: CASSNRGFSYGYTF. For the CDR3, the DNA is TGTGCCAGCAGTAACAGGGGTTTTAGCTATGGCTACACCTTC.